The source of this T cell receptor (beta chain) is a study of cytomegalovirus exposure and HLA in healthy donors. 13 Jbeta primers and 60 Vbeta primers were used for the PCR. Sequencing was performed with immunoSEQ multiplex PCR; in TCRdb, only in-frame clones are kept and a portion is missing. The sample includes 150,000 or so clones, roughly 72% of them seen just once. This CDR3 spans 14 amino acids. The ends lost 2 bases at V and 7 bases at J; junction bases unmatched: 2. Germline assignment: CDR1 ENHRY and CDR2 SYGVKD. Sequences were obtained from PBMCs. The chain recombines TRBV10-3 with TRBJ1-5; TRBD1 aligns across 10 bases. The receptor's source is a man aged 40-49 years in good health and CMV-seronegative. The CDR3: CAISEGTGVQPQHF. The CDR3 coding sequence is TGTGCCATCAGTGAGGGGACAGGGGTCCAGCCCCAGCATTTT.